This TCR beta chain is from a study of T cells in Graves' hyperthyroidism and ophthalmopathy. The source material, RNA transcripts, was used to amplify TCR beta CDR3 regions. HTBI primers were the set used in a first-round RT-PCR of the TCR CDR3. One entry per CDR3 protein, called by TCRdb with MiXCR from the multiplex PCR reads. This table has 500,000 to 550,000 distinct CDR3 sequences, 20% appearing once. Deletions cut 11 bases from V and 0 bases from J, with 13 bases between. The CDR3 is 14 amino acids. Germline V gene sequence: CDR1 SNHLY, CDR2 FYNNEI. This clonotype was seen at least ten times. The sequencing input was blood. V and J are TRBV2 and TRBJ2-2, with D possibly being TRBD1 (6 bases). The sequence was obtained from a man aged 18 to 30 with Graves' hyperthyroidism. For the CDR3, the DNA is TGTGCCTCCCACAGGGAATCGAACACCGGGGAGCTGTTTTTT. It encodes CASHRESNTGELFF.